This paragraph reports one T cell receptor (beta chain). Its antigen is unknown. The entry originates in a study of T cell responses to AZD1222 COVID-19 vaccine. Regarding the study as a whole: Across the whole spike, CD4 TCRs peaked at regions 160-218 and 743-854. Spike-specific TCRs gained breadth and depth after people received two AZD1222 doses. Donors were largely white British and mainly female; clonal diversity was possibly underestimated.

TCRdb's copy holds only in-frame clones and misses some; the assay was immunoSEQ multiplex PCR. The sample has around 120,000 clones; just over 85% are singletons. This CDR3 spans 17 amino acids. Germline values: CDR1 MNHNS, CDR2 SASEGT. V was shortened by 3 bases and J by 6 bases, with 24 bases between the two germline ends. This sequence was found in an adult in good health. The chain carries TRBV6-1 and TRBJ2-7; D not resolved. Source: peripheral blood, taken on day 0 of AZD1222 vaccination. The CDR3 is CASSDTESGPLGPEQYF. DNA for the CDR3: TGTGCCAGCAGTGATACGGAGTCAGGACCATTAGGTCCCGAGCAGTACTTC.